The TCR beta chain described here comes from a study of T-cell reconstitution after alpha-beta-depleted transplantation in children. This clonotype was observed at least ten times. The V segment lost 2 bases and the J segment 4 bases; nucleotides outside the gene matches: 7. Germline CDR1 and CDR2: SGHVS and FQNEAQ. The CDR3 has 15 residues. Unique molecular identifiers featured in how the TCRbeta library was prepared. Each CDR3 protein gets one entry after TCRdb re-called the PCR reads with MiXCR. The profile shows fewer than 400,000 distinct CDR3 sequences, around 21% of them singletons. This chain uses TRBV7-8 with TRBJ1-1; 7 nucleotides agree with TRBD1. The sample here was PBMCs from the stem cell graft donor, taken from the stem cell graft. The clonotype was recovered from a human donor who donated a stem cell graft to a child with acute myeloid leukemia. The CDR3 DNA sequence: TGTGCCAGCAGCTTAACAGGGGCATCGATCACTGAAGCTTTCTTT. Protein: CASSLTGASITEAFF.